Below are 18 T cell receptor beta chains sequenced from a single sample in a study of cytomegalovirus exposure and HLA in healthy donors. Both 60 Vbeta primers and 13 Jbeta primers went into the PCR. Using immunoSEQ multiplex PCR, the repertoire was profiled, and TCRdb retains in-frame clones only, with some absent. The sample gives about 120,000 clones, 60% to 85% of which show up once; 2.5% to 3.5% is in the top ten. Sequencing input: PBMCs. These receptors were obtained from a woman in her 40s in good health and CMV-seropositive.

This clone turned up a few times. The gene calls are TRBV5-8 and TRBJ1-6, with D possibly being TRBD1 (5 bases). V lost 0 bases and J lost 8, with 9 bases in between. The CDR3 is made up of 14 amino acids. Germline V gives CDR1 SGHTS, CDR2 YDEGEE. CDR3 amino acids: CASSLGQSDSPLHF. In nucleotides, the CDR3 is TGTGCCAGCAGCTTGGGACAGTCAGATTCACCCCTCCACTTT.

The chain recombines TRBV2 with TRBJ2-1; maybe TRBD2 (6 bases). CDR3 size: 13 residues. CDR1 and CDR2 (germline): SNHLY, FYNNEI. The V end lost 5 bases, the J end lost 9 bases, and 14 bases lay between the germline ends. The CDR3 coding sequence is TGTGCCAGCAGTTGGACTATGGAAGGTGAGCAGTTCTTC. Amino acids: CASSWTMEGEQFF.

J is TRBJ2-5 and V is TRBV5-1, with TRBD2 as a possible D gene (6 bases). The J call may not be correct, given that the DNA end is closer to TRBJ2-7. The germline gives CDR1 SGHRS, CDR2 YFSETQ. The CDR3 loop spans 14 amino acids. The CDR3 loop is CASSSGLSPAEQYF. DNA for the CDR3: TGCGCCAGCAGCTCGGGACTTAGCCCAGCCGAGCAGTACTTC.

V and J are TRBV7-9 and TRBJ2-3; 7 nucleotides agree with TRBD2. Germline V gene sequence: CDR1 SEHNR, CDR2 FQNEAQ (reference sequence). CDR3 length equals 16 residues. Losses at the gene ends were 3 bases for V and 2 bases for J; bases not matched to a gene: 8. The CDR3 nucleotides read TGTGCCAGCAGCTTGAGAAGGGGAGGGGACACAGATACGCAGTATTTT. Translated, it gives CASSLRRGGDTDTQYF.

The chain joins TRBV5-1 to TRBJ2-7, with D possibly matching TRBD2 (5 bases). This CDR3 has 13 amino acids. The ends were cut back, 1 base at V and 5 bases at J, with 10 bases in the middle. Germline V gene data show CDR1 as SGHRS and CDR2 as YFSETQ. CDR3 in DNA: TGCGCCAGCAGCTTGACTGGGAGCCACGAGCAGTACTTC. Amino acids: CASSLTGSHEQYF. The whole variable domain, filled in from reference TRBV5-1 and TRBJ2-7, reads KAGVTQTPRYLIKTRGQQVTLSCSPISGHRSVSWYQQTPGQGLQFLFEYFSETQRNKGNFPGRFSGRQFSNSRSEMNVSTLELGDSALYLCASSLTGSHEQYFGPGTRLTVT.

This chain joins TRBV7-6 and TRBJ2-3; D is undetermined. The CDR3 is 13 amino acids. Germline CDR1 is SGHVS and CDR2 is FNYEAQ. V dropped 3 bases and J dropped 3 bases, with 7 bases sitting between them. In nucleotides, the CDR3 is TGTGCCAGCAGCTTTGAGCTTACAGATACGCAGTATTTT. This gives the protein CASSFELTDTQYF.

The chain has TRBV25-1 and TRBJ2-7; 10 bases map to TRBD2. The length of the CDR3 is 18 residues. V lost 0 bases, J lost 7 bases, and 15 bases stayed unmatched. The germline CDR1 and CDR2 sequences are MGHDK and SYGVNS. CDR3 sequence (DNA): TGTGCCAGCAGTGAATACCTGGACGAGCGGGAGGGCCTATTAGAGCAGTACTTC. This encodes CASSEYLDEREGLLEQYF.

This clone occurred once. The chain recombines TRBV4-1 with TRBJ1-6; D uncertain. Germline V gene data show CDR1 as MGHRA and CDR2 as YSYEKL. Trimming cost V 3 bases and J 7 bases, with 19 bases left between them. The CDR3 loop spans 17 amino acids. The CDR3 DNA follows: TGCGCCAGCAGCCAGGGCCCCTCCCAGATACAGAATTCACCCCTCCACTTT. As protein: CASSQGPSQIQNSPLHF.

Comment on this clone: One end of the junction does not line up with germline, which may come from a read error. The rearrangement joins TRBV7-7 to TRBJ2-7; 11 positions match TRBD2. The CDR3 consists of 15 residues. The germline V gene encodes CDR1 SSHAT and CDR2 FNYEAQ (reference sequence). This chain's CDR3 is CASSELAGDAYEQYF. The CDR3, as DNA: TGTGCTAGCAGCGAACTAGCGGGAGACGCCTACGAGCAGTACTTC.

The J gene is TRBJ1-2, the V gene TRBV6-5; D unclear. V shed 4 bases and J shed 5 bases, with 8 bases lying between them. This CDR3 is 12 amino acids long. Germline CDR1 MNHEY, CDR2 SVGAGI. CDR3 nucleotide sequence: TGTGCCAGCAGTTCTCCTGTGTATGGCTACACCTTC. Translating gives CASSSPVYGYTF.

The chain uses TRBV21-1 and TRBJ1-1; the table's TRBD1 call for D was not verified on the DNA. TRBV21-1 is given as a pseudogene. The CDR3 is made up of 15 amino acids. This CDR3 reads CASSKVRGSNTEAFF. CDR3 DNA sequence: TGTGCCAGCAGCAAAGTAAGGGGGTCGAACACTGAAGCTTTCTTT.

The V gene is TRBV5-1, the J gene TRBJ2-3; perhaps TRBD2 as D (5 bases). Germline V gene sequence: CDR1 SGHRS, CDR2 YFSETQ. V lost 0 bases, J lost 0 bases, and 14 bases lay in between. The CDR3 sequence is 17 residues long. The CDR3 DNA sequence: TGCGCCAGCAGCTTGGGTGCACGGGGATATAGCACAGATACGCAGTATTTT. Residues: CASSLGARGYSTDTQYF.

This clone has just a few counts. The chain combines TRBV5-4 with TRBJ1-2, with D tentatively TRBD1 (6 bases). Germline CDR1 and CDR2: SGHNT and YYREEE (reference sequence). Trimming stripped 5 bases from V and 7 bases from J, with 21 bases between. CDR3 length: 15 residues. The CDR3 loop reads CASRHLIQGEVGYTF. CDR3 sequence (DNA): TGTGCCAGCAGACACCTAATACAGGGAGAGGTTGGCTACACCTTC.

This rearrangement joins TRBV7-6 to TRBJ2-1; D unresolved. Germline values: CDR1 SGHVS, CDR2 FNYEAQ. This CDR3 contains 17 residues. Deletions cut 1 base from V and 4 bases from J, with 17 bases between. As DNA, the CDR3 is TGTGCCAGCAGCTTAGATCTTCGTGGCCCTCTGTACAATGAGCAGTTCTTC. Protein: CASSLDLRGPLYNEQFF.

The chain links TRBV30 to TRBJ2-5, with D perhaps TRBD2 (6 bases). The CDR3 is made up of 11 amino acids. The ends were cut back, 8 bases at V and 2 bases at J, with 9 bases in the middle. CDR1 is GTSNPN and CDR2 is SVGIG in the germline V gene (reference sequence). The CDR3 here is CAHGGQETQYF. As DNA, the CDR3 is TGTGCCCATGGGGGGCAAGAGACCCAGTACTTC.

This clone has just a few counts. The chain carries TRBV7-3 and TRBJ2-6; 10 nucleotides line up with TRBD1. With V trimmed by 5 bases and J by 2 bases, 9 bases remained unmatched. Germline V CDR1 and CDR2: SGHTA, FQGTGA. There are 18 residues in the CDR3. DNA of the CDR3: TGTGCCAGCAGCCTCCGGGACAGGGGATCAGCTGGGGCCAACGTCCTGACTTTC. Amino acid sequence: CASSLRDRGSAGANVLTF.

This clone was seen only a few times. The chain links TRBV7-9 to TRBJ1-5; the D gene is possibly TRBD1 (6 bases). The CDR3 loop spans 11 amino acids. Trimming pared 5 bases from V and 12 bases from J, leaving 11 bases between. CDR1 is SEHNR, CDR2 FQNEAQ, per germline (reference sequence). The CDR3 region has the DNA TGTGCCAGCAGCACCGACAGGCTCCAGCATTTT. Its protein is CASSTDRLQHF.

In nucleotides, the CDR3 is TGCAGCATTTCCCCTAGCGGTACCTACGAGCAGTACTTC. Translating it yields CSISPSGTYEQYF. The rearrangement uses TRBV29-1 and TRBJ2-7; 7 nucleotides agree with TRBD2. V trimming: 8 bases; J trimming: 2 bases; junction bases outside the gene matches: 9. Germline lookup yields CDR1 SQVTM and CDR2 ANQGSEA. This CDR3 contains 13 residues.